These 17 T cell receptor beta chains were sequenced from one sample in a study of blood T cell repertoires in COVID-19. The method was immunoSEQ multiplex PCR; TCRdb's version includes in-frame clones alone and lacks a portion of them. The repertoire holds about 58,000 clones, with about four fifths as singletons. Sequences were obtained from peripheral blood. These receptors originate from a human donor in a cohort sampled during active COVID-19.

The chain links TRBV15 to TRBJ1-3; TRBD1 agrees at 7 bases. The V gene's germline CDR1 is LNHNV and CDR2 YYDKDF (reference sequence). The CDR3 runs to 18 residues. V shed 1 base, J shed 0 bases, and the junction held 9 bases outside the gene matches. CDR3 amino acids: CATSRARLGTDSGNTIYF. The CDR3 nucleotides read TGTGCCACCAGCAGAGCTCGTCTTGGGACAGACTCTGGAAACACCATATATTTT.

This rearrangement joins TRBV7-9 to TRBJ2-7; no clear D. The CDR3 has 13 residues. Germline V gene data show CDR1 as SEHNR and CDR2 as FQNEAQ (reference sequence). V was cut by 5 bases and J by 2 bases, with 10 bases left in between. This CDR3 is CASSPQGAYEQYF. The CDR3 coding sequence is TGTGCCAGCAGCCCACAAGGAGCCTACGAGCAGTACTTC. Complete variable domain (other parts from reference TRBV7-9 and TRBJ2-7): DTGVSQNPRHKITKRGQNVTFRCDPISEHNRLYWYRQTLGQGPEFLTYFQNEAQLEKSRLLSDRFSAERPKGSFSTLEIQRTEQGDSAMYLCASSPQGAYEQYFGPGTRLTVT.

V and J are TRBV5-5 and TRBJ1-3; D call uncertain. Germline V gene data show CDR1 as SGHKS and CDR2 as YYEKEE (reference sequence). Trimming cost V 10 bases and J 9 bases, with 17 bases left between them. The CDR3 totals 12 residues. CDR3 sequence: CAGTQKIATIYF. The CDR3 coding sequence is TGTGCCGGCACACAGAAAATTGCCACCATATATTTT.

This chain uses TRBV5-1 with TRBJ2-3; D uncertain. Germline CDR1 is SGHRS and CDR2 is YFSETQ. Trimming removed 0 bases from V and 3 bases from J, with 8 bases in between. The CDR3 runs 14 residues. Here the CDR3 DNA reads TGCGCCAGCAGCTTGGAGGCGAGGACAGATACGCAGTATTTT. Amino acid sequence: CASSLEARTDTQYF.

CDR3 amino acids: CASSLGPPREQYF. CDR3 nucleotides: TGCGCCAGCAGCTTGGGACCCCCGAGGGAGCAGTACTTC. The chain uses TRBV5-1 and TRBJ2-7; D uncertain. The V end was cut by 0 bases, the J end by 7 bases, with 11 bases between. The CDR3 totals 13 residues. CDR1 SGHRS and CDR2 YFSETQ come from the germline V gene.

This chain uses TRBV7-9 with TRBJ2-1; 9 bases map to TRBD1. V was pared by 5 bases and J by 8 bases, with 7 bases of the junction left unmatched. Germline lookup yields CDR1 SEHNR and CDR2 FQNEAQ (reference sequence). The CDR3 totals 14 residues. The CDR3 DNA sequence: TGTGCCAGCAGCACCCGGGACAGGGTTTATGAGCAGTTCTTC. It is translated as CASSTRDRVYEQFF.

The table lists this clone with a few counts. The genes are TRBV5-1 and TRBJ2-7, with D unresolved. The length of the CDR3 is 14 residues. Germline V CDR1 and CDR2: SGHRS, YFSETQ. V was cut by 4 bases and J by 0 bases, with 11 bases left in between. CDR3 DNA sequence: TGCGCCAGCAGCATGCCCGAGAGCTCCTACGAGCAGTACTTC. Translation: CASSMPESSYEQYF.

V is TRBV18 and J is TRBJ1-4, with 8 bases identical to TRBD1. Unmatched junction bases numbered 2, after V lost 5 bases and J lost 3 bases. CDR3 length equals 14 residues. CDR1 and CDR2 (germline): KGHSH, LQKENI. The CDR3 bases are TGTGCCAGCTCAGCACAGGGGGCTAATGAAAAACTGTTTTTT. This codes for CASSAQGANEKLFF.

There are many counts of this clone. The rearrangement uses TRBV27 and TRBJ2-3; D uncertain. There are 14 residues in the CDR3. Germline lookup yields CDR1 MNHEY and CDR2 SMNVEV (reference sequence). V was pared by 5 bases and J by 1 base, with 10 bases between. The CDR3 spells CASSERSGTDTQYF. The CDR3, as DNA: TGTGCCAGCAGTGAGCGCTCGGGCACAGATACGCAGTATTTT.

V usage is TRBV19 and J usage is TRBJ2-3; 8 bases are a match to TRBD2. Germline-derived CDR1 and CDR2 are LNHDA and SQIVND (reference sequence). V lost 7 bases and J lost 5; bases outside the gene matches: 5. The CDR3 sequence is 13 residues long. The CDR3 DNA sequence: TGTGCCAGTAAGCGGGGGCTGGAAGATACGCAGTATTTT. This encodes CASKRGLEDTQYF.

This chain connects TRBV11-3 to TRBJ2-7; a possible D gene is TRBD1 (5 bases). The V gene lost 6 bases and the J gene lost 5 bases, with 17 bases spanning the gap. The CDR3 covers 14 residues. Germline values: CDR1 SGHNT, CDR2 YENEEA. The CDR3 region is CASSPREKVDEQYF. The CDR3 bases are TGTGCCAGCAGTCCCAGGGAAAAAGTCGACGAGCAGTACTTC. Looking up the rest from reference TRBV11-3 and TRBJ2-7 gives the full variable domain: EAGVVQSPRYKIIEKKQPVAFWCNPISGHNTLYWYLQNLGQGPELLIRYENEEAVDDSQLPKDRFSAERLKGVDSTLKIQPAELGDSAVYLCASSPREKVDEQYFGPGTRLTVT.

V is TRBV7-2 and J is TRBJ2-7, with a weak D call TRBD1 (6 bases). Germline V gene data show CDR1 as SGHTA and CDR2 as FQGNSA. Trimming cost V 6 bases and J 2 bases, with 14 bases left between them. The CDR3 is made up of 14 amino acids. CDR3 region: CASRGTLATYEQYF. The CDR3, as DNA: TGTGCCAGCAGGGGGACATTAGCTACCTACGAGCAGTACTTC.

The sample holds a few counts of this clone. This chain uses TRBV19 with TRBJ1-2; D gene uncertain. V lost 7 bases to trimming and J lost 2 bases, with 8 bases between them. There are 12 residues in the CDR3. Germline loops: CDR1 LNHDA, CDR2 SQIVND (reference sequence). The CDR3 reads CASNYGNYGYTF. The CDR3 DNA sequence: TGTGCCAGTAACTATGGAAACTATGGCTACACCTTC.

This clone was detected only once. The DNA of the CDR3 is TGTGCCATCAGTGACCTGACAGCCACTGAAGCTTTCTTT. It codes for CAISDLTATEAFF. The chain joins TRBV10-3 to TRBJ1-1, with D maybe TRBD1 (5 bases). Germline V lookup: CDR1 ENHRY, CDR2 SYGVKD. The CDR3 extends over 13 amino acids. The V and J ends lost 3 bases and 4 bases respectively, with 9 bases between them.

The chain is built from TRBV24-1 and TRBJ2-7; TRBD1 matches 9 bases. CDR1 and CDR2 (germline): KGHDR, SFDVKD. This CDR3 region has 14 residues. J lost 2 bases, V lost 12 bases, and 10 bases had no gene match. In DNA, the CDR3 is TGTGCCGCCACCCGGGGACAGGGTCCCTACGAGCAGTACTTC. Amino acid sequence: CAATRGQGPYEQYF.

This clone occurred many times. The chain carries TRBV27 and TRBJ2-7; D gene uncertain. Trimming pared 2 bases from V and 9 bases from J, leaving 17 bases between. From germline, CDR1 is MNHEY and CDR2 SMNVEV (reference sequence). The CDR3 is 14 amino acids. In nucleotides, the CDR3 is TGTGCCAGCAGTTTAGATTCACCGGTTGGCGGGCAGTACTTC. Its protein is CASSLDSPVGGQYF.

The CDR3 DNA sequence: TGCGCCAGCAGTGAGTCGGGCAGGGGGAACGAGCAGTACTTC. Its translation is CASSESGRGNEQYF. The rearrangement uses TRBV10-1 and TRBJ2-7; 7 bases line up with TRBD1. CDR3 length: 14 residues. Germline CDR1 WNHNN, CDR2 SYGVQD (reference sequence). V shed 0 bases and J 5 bases; nucleotides not matched to a gene: 4.